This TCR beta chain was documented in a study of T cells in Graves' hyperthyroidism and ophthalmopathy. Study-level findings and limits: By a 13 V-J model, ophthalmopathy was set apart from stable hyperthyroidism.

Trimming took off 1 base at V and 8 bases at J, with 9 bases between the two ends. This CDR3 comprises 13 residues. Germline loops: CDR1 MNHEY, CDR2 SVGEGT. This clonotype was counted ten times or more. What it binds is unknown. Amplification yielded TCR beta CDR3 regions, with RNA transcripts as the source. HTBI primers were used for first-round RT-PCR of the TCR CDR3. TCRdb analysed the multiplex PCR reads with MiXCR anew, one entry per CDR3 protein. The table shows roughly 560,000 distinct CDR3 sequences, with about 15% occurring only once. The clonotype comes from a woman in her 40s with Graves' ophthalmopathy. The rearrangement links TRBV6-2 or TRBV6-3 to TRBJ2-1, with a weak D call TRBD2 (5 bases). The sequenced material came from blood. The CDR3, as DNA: TGTGCCAGCAGTTACTATTCGAGGGATGAGCAGTTCTTC. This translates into CASSYYSRDEQFF.